One sample yielded the 21 T cell receptor beta chains listed below, sequenced in a study of blood T cell repertoires in COVID-19. Sequenced by immunoSEQ multiplex PCR; TCRdb stores in-frame clones only, minus some. Of 250,000 to 350,000 clones in the sample, roughly 87% were seen once. The sequenced sample consisted of peripheral blood. These receptors originate from a woman aged 50 to 65 who had recovered from COVID-19.

This clone was found once. V is TRBV9 and J is TRBJ2-2; 7 nucleotides agree with TRBD1. V lost 10 bases and J lost 1; bases outside the gene matches: 10. Germline V gene sequence: CDR1 SGDLS, CDR2 YYNGEE. This CDR3 has 15 residues. The DNA for the CDR3 is TGTGCCTCAACCCGGACAGGCCAGAACACCGGGGAGCTGTTTTTT. It is translated as CASTRTGQNTGELFF. The entire variable domain, with the rest obtained from reference TRBV9 and TRBJ2-2, is as follows: DSGVTQTPKHLITATGQRVTLRCSPRSGDLSVYWYQQSLDQGLQFLIQYYNGEERAKGNILERFSAQQFPDLHSELNLSSLELGDSALYFCASTRTGQNTGELFFGEGSRLTVL.

The chain carries TRBV27 and TRBJ2-7; 8 nucleotides agree with TRBD1. The junction had 7 bases not matched to a gene; V was cut back by 4 bases and J by 2 bases. CDR1 and CDR2 (germline): MNHEY, SMNVEV (reference sequence). The CDR3 is made up of 15 amino acids. The CDR3 bases are TGTGCCAGCAGTTCCGGACAGGGACGGGCCTACGAGCAGTACTTC. Translating it yields CASSSGQGRAYEQYF.

The rearrangement links TRBV5-1 to TRBJ1-1; D call uncertain. Germline CDR1 SGHRS, CDR2 YFSETQ. V dropped 3 bases and J dropped 1 base, with 10 bases sitting between them. This CDR3 has 14 residues. Here the CDR3 reads CASSSLTANTEAFF. The CDR3 coding sequence is TGCGCCAGCAGCTCATTAACAGCGAACACTGAAGCTTTCTTT.

The table lists this clone with a count of one. The rearrangement uses TRBV5-1 and TRBJ2-3; 11 nucleotides align to TRBD2. Germline V CDR1 and CDR2: SGHRS, YFSETQ. Trimming at V came to 2 bases and at J to 4 bases, leaving 6 bases not matched to a gene. CDR3 length equals 16 residues. CDR3 DNA sequence: TGCGCCAGCAGCTTATTAGCGGGGGGGCCCGCAGATACGCAGTATTTT. Translated, it gives CASSLLAGGPADTQYF.

This chain joins TRBV5-6 and TRBJ1-6; 9 nucleotides match TRBD1. The CDR3 extends over 18 amino acids. Germline V gives CDR1 SGHDT, CDR2 YYEEEE. The V gene end was trimmed by 4 bases and the J gene end by 2 bases; junction bases not matched to a gene: 10. This CDR3 is CASSPYTGGSPYNSPLHF. The DNA of the CDR3 is TGTGCCAGCAGCCCGTATACAGGGGGCAGTCCCTATAATTCACCCCTCCACTTT. The complete variable domain, with remaining parts taken from reference TRBV5-6 and TRBJ1-6, reads DAGVTQSPTHLIKTRGQQVTLRCSPKSGHDTVSWYQQALGQGPQFIFQYYEEEERQRGNFPDRFSGHQFPNYSSELNVNALLLGDSALYLCASSPYTGGSPYNSPLHFGNGTRLTVT.

The rearrangement joins TRBV5-4 to TRBJ2-7; D call uncertain. Germline assignment: CDR1 SGHNT and CDR2 YYREEE (reference sequence). Trimming took 4 bases from V and 4 from J, leaving 12 bases between them. CDR3 size: 13 residues. CDR3: CASSPGFSYEQYF. The CDR3 DNA follows: TGTGCCAGCAGCCCCGGGTTCTCATACGAGCAGTACTTC.

The rearrangement links TRBV7-3 to TRBJ2-4; possibly TRBD1 for D (6 bases). This CDR3 region has 13 residues. Germline lookup yields CDR1 SGHTA and CDR2 FQGTGA. Trimming took 5 bases from V and 6 from J, leaving 11 bases between them. The CDR3 loop is CASSQQTGNIQYF. The DNA for the CDR3 is TGTGCCAGCAGCCAACAGACAGGAAACATTCAGTACTTC.

The gene calls are TRBV25-1 and TRBJ2-7; no definite D call. Germline V CDR1 and CDR2: MGHDK, SYGVNS. V was cut by 0 bases and J by 6 bases, with 3 bases left in between. CDR3 length equals 11 residues. The DNA for the CDR3 is TGTGCCAGCAGTGAATATATCGAGCAGTACTTC. Translated, it gives CASSEYIEQYF.

This chain connects TRBV5-1 to TRBJ2-1, with TRBD2 matching over 9 bases. Germline CDR1 reads SGHRS; CDR2 reads YFSETQ. The CDR3 has 18 amino acids. The ends lost 5 bases at V and 4 bases at J; junction bases unmatched: 16. The CDR3 here is CASRFVGAGGGGYNEQFF. The CDR3 DNA sequence: TGCGCCAGCAGGTTCGTCGGAGCGGGAGGTGGGGGATACAATGAGCAGTTCTTC.

The rearrangement uses TRBV19 and TRBJ1-2, with D unresolved. Germline CDR1 reads LNHDA; CDR2 reads SQIVND (reference sequence). Trimming left V 3 bases short and J 2 bases short, with 10 bases between. The CDR3 has 14 residues. This CDR3 reads CASSIDGVNYGYTF. CDR3 coding DNA: TGTGCCAGTAGTATCGACGGGGTCAACTATGGCTACACCTTC.

The chain is built from TRBV19 and TRBJ2-7, with 7 bases lining up with TRBD1. The CDR3 covers 14 residues. V was clipped by 5 bases and J by 6 bases; unmatched bases: 10. CDR1 is LNHDA, CDR2 SQIVND, per germline (reference sequence). This chain's CDR3 is CASSVSTGDAEQYF. CDR3 sequence (DNA): TGTGCCAGTAGTGTCTCTACAGGGGACGCCGAGCAGTACTTC.

This chain joins TRBV28 and TRBJ2-5, with 7 bases fitting TRBD2. The CDR3 is made up of 17 amino acids. After removal of 6 bases from V and 5 bases from J, the junction contained 18 bases not matched to a gene. CDR1 is MDHEN, CDR2 SYDVKM, per germline. CDR3 in amino acids: CASRRGLTWASVETQYF. The CDR3, as DNA: TGTGCCAGCAGACGGGGACTAACGTGGGCATCTGTGGAGACCCAGTACTTC. Combining the CDR3 with reference TRBV28 and TRBJ2-5 gives the whole variable domain DVKVTQSSRYLVKRTGEKVFLECVQDMDHENMFWYRQDPGLGLRLIYFSYDVKMKEKGDIPEGYSVSREKKERFSLILESASTNQTSMYLCASRRGLTWASVETQYFGPGTRLLVL.

V usage is TRBV19 and J usage is TRBJ2-1, with TRBD1 matching 9 bases. With 5 bases clipped from V and 7 bases from J, the junction kept 9 bases outside the gene matches. Germline-derived CDR1 and CDR2 are LNHDA and SQIVND (reference sequence). The CDR3 consists of 15 residues. The CDR3 sequence is CASSVRGQGLNEQFF. CDR3 DNA sequence: TGTGCCAGTAGTGTCCGGGGACAGGGCCTGAATGAGCAGTTCTTC.

The chain is built from TRBV11-2 and TRBJ2-5, with 7 positions matching TRBD1. Germline values: CDR1 SGHAT, CDR2 FQNNGV. J gave up 4 bases and V 2 bases, and 7 bases lay outside the gene matches. CDR3 length equals 15 residues. CDR3 sequence (DNA): TGTGCCAGCAGCTTAAGGGGGCCAGCAGCAGAGACCCAGTACTTC. The encoded protein is CASSLRGPAAETQYF.

The V and J genes are TRBV18 and TRBJ2-7, with 7 bases aligning to TRBD2. There are 14 residues in the CDR3. The germline CDR1 and CDR2 sequences are KGHSH and LQKENI. Trimming at V came to 2 bases and at J to 6 bases, leaving 7 bases not matched to a gene. The CDR3: CASSPVVGEGEQYF. The CDR3 DNA reads TGTGCCAGCTCACCAGTCGTCGGGGAGGGCGAGCAGTACTTC.

The CDR3 sequence is CASSLNSLSEQYF. CDR3 nucleotide sequence: TGTGCCAGCAGCTTAAACAGCCTTTCTGAGCAGTACTTC. The V and J genes are TRBV7-2 and TRBJ2-7; D gene ambiguous. This CDR3 is 13 amino acids long. Germline V gene lookup returns CDR1 SGHTA and CDR2 FQGNSA. Trimming left V 2 bases short and J 7 bases short, with 12 bases between.

The chain carries TRBV4-3 and TRBJ2-1, with 7 bases matching TRBD1. Germline V lookup: CDR1 LGHNA, CDR2 YSLEER. J was trimmed by 7 bases and V by 2 bases; bases with no gene match: 8. This CDR3 has 15 amino acids. CDR3 amino acids: CASSQPGTVQNEQFF. CDR3 DNA: TGCGCCAGCAGCCAACCCGGGACAGTACAAAATGAGCAGTTCTTC.

The rearrangement uses TRBV4-3 and TRBJ2-7; weak D call: TRBD1 (6 bases). The germline gives CDR1 LGHNA, CDR2 YSLEER. V was clipped by 1 base and J by 4 bases, with 11 bases between them. This CDR3 contains 14 residues. The DNA for the CDR3 is TGCGCCAGCAGCCAAGGCGGCAGGGGATACGAGCAGTACTTC. Its protein product is CASSQGGRGYEQYF.

This clone has only one observation. The V and J genes are TRBV7-9 and TRBJ2-7; 10 nucleotides line up with TRBD2. The CDR3 loop spans 16 amino acids. The germline CDR1 and CDR2 sequences are SEHNR and FQNEAQ (reference sequence). J was trimmed by 2 bases and V by 7 bases; bases with no gene match: 11. The CDR3 coding sequence is TGTGCCAGCACCACCCACCCGGGACTAGCGCCCTACGAGCAGTACTTC. Translation: CASTTHPGLAPYEQYF.

This chain joins TRBV30 and TRBJ1-1, with D perhaps TRBD1 (5 bases). In germline, CDR1 is GTSNPN, CDR2 SVGIG (reference sequence). Trimming stripped 1 base from V and 6 bases from J, with 15 bases between. CDR3 length: 14 residues. The CDR3 DNA reads TGTGCCTGGAGTGGACAGTTCGTATTGTCTGAAGCTTTCTTT. Translating it yields CAWSGQFVLSEAFF.

The CDR3 is CASSLASGRNNEQFF. The CDR3, as DNA: TGTGCCAGCAGCTTAGCAAGCGGGAGAAACAATGAGCAGTTCTTC. The chain couples TRBV11-2 to TRBJ2-1; the match to TRBD2 covers 8 bases. Germline loops: CDR1 SGHAT, CDR2 FQNNGV. CDR3 length equals 15 residues. The V segment lost 1 base and the J segment 5 bases; nucleotides outside the gene matches: 4.